This T cell receptor (beta chain) was retrieved from a study of cytotoxic CD8 clonotypes in ibrutinib-treated CLL. Overall study context: There were 11 relapsed/refractory patients and more than 14 treatment-naive patients, and 17 to 18 were IGHV unmutated. Mean yields were nearly 260,000 productive templates and 94,082 productive rearrangements per sample. Study outcomes and limitations: Clonality rose at ibrutinib response, held steady in sustained remission, and fell toward baseline at progression. Under treatment, the uncommon public clonotypes either contracted or remained stable.

Some clones are missing from TCRdb's copy, which holds only in-frame ones; the method was immunoSEQ multiplex PCR. The sample has 200,000 to 250,000 clones, 79% seen once. This CDR3 contains 15 residues. In germline, CDR1 is MNHEY, CDR2 SVGAGI. Trimming removed 6 bases at V and 0 bases at J, with 12 bases between. To note about this clone: Its antigen is undetermined.

This sequence joins TRBV6-5 and TRBJ2-1; maybe TRBD1 (5 bases). The source material was PBMCs, sampled after 12 months of ibrutinib treatment. This receptor was identified in a human donor with chronic lymphocytic leukemia. CDR3 loop: CASSLRQSSYNEQFF. For the CDR3, the DNA is TGTGCCAGCAGCCTTAGACAGAGCTCCTACAATGAGCAGTTCTTC.